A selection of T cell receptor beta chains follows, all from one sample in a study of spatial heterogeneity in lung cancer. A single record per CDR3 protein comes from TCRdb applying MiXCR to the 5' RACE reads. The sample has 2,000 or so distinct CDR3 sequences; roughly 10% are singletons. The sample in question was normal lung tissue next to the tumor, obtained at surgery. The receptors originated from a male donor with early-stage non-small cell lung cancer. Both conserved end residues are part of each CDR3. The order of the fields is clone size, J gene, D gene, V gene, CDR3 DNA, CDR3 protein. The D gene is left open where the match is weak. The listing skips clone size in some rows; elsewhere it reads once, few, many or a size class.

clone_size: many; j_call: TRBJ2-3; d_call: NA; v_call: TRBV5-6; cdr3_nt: TGTGCCAGCAGCTCTGTTCGCCTTGATACGCAGTATTTT; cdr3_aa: CASSSVRLDTQYF
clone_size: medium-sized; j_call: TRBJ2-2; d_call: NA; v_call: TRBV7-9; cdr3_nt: TGTGCCAGCAGCTTAGGGGACATAGCCGGGGAGCTGTTTTTT; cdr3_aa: CASSLGDIAGELFF
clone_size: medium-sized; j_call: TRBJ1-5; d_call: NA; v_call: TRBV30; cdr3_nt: TGTGCCTGGGACAAACGTCGAGGTCAGCCCCAGCATTTT; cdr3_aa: CAWDKRRGQPQHF
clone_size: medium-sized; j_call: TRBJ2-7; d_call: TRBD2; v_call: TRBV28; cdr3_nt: TGTGCCAGCAGTTTATACGGACTAGCGGGAGCTTACTACGAGCAGTACTTC; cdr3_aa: CASSLYGLAGAYYEQYF
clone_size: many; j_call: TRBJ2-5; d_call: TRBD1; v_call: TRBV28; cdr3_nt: TGTGCCACCTTGGACAGGGGGCTTGGGAAGACCCAGTACTTC; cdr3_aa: CATLDRGLGKTQYF
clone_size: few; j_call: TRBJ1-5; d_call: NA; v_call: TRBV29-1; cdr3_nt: TGCAGCGTTGTGAACGGGTTAGGGCAGCCCCAGCATTTT; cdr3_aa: CSVVNGLGQPQHF
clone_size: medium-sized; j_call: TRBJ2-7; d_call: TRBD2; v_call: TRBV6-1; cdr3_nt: TGTGCCAGCAGTGAATGGGCTAGCGGCTACGAGCAGTACTTC; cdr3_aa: CASSEWASGYEQYF
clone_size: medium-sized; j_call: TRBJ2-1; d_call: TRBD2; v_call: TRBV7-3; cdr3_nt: TGTGCCAGCAGCCGCGGGACTAGCGGAGCCGATGAGCAGTTCTTC; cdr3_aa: CASSRGTSGADEQFF
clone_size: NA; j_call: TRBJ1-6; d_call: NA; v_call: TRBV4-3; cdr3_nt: TGCGCCAGCAGCCAAGATCTGAGAAGGGGAACCCTCCACTTT; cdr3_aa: CASSQDLRRGTLHF
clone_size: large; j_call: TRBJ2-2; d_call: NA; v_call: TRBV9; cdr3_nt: TGTGCCAGCAGCGGCACAGTCGGCCTCCCCGGGGAGCTGTTTTTT; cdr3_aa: CASSGTVGLPGELFF
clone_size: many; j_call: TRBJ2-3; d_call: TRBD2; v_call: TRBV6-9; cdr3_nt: TGTGCCAGCAGTTATGGGACTAGCGGGAGGAGGGATGGAGATACGCAGTATTTT; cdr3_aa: CASSYGTSGRRDGDTQYF
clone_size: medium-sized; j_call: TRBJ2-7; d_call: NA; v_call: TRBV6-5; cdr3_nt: TGTGCCAGCAGTCCTGTATCAACCTACGAGCAGTACTTC; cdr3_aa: CASSPVSTYEQYF
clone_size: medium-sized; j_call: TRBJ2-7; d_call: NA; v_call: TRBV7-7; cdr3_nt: TGTGCCAGCAGCTTGGGGCCCCTTTATTCTGGCGAGCAGTACTTC; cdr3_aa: CASSLGPLYSGEQYF
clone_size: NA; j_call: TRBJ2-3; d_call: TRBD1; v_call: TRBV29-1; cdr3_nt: TGCAGCGTTGAAGATCCGGGACAGGGGATTTCAGATACGCAGTATTTT; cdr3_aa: CSVEDPGQGISDTQYF
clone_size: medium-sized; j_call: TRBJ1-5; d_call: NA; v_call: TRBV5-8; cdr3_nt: TGTGCCAGCAGCTTCCCCGGCCAGCCCCAGCATTTT; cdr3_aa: CASSFPGQPQHF
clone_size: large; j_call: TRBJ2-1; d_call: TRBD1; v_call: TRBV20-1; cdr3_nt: TGCAGTGCTCCGAGGACAGGGGGCAGTGACTACAATGAGCAGTTCTTC; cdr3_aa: CSAPRTGGSDYNEQFF
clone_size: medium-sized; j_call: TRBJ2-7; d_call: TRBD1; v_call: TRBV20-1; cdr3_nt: TGCAGTGCTCATACAGGGGGGCAAGGGCAGTACTTC; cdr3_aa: CSAHTGGQGQYF
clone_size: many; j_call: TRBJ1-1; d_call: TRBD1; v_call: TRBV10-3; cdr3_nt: TGTGCCATCAGCTCGGGACAGGGGGCTCAGGTGTCTGAAGCTTTCTTT; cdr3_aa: CAISSGQGAQVSEAFF
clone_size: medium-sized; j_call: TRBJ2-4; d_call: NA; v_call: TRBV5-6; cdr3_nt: TGTGCCAGCAGCTTGTCTGCAGGCAAAAACATTCAGTACTTC; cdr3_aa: CASSLSAGKNIQYF
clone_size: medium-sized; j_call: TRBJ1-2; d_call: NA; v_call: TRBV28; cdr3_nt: TGTGCCAGCAGTCCTCCATGGGAGGGCCCCAGGGGCTACACCTTC; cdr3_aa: CASSPPWEGPRGYTF
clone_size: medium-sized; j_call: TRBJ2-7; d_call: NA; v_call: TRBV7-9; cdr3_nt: TGTGCCAGCAGCTCCGGGCTGGGGGCGGGAATCGAGCAGTACTTC; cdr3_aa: CASSSGLGAGIEQYF
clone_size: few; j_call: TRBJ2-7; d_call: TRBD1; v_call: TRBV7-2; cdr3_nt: TGTGCCAGCAGCTCTCGGACAGGGAAATTGAACGAGCAGTACTTC; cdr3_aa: CASSSRTGKLNEQYF
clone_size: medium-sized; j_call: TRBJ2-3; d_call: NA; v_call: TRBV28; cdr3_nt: TGTGCCAGCAGTTTGTATAGGGGATCGTCAGATACGCAGTATTTT; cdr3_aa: CASSLYRGSSDTQYF
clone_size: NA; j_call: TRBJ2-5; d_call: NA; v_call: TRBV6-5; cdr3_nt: TGTGCCAGCAGCGCTATAGTCGACGTAGAGACCCAGTACTTC; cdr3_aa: CASSAIVDVETQYF
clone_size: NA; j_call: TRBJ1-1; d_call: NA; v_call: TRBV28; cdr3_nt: TGTGCCAGCAGTTCCCCCCCCGGAGTCTTTGCTTTCTTT; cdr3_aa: CASSSPPGVFAFF
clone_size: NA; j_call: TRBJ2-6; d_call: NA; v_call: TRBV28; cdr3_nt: TGTGCCAGCGCAAGGAGGGCTACTGGGGCCAACGTCCTGACTTTC; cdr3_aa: CASARRATGANVLTF
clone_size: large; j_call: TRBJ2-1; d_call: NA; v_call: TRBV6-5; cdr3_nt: TGTGCCAGCAGTTACTTGGGTTCCAATGAGCAGTTCTTC; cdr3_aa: CASSYLGSNEQFF
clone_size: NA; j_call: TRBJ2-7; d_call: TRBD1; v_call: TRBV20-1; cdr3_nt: TGCAGTGCGGAGGGACAGGGGACCTCCTACGAGCAGTACTTC; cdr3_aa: CSAEGQGTSYEQYF
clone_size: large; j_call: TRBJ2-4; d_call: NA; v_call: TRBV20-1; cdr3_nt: TGCAGTGCTAGAGATGGACTTGGGGTAACCAAAAACATTCAGTACTTC; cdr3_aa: CSARDGLGVTKNIQYF
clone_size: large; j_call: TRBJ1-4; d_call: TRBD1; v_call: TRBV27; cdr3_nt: TGTGCCAGCAGTTCGCTCGACAGGGAAACTAATGAAAAACTGTTTTTT; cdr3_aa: CASSSLDRETNEKLFF
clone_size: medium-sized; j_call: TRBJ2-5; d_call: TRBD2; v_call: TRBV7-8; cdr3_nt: TGTGCCAGCACCCGTGAGCGGGGCGAGACCCAGTACTTC; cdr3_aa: CASTRERGETQYF
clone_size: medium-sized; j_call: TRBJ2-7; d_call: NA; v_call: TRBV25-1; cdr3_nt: TGTGCCAGCAGTGGGCCGGAAAGCTCCTACGAGCAGTACTTC; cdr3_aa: CASSGPESSYEQYF
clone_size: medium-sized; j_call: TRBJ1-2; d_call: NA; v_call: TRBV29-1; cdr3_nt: TGCAGCGTAGCAATCGGGGTCTATGGCTACACCTTC; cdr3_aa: CSVAIGVYGYTF
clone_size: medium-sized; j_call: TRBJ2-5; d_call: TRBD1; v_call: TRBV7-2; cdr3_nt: TGTGCCAGCAGCTTAGCCCGAACAGGGGGACAAGAGACCCAGTACTTC; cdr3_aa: CASSLARTGGQETQYF
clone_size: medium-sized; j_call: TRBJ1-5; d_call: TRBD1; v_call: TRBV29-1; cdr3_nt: TGCAGCGCGAGCCGGGACAGGAATCAGCCCCAGCATTTT; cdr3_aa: CSASRDRNQPQHF
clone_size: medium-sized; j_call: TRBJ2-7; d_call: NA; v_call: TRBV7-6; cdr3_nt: TGTGCCAGCAGTCAGGCAGTCACGGGGTTCCACGAGCAGTACTTC; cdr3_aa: CASSQAVTGFHEQYF
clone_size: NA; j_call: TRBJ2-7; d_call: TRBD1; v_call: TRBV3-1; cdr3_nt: TGTGCCAGCAGCCTCAGGACAGGGCTTCGCTACGAGCAGTACTTC; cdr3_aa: CASSLRTGLRYEQYF
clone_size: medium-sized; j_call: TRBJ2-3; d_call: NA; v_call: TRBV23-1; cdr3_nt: TGCGCCAGCAGTCAAGGGGGCACAGATACGCAGTATTTT; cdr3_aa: CASSQGGTDTQYF
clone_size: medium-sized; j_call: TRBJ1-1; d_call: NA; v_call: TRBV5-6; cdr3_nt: TGTGCCAGCAGCTTGTTGGCCGGCCGCAAGAGGGCTTTCTTT; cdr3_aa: CASSLLAGRKRAFF
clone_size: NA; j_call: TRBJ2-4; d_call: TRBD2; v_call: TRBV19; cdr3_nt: TGTGCCAATAGTATAGACGGGAGGCGTACAAACATTCAGTACTTC; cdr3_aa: CANSIDGRRTNIQYF
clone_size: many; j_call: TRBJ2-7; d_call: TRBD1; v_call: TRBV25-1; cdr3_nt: TGTGCCAGCAGTACTCTCCAGGGGGCCACCTACGAGCAGTACTTC; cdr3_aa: CASSTLQGATYEQYF
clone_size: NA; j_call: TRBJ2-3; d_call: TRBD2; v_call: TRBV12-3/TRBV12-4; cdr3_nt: TGTGCCAGCAGCGGGGGGAGGATGGGCTTAGATACGCAGTATTTT; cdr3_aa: CASSGGRMGLDTQYF
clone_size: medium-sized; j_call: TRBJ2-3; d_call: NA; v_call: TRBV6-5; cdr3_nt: TGTGCCAGCAGTCTCGGACGGAACACAGATACGCAGTATTTT; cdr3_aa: CASSLGRNTDTQYF
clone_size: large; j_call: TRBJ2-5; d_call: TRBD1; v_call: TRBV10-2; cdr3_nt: TGCGCCAGCTGGGGACAGGGGACGGGAGAGACCCAGTACTTC; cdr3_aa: CASWGQGTGETQYF
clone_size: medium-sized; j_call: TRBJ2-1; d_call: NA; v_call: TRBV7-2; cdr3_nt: TGTGCCAGCAGCTTAGGTACCGGGAAGGCCTACAATGAGCAGTTCTTC; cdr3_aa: CASSLGTGKAYNEQFF
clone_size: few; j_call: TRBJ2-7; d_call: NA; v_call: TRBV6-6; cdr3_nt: TGTGCCAGCTCTCGGACGGGGGACGCCTACGAGCAGTACTTC; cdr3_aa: CASSRTGDAYEQYF
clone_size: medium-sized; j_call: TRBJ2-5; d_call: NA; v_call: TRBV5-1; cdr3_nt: TGCGCCAGCAGCGCCCCCCCAGGGGAAGAGACCCAGTACTTC; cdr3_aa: CASSAPPGEETQYF
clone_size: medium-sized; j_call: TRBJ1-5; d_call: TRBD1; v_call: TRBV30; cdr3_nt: TGTGCCTGGAGTTTGGGGACAGGGGTCTTGGTTGGCAATCAGCCCCAGCATTTT; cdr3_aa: CAWSLGTGVLVGNQPQHF
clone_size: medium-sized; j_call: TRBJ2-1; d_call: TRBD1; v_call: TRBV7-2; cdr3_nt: TGTGCCAGCGGGACAGGGCTTCAATTTTACAATGAGCAGTTCTTC; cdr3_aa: CASGTGLQFYNEQFF
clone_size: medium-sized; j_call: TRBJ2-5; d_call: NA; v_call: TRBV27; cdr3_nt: TGTGCCAGCAGTGAAGACAGGACCCAAGAGACCCAGTACTTC; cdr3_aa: CASSEDRTQETQYF